This section outlines one T cell receptor beta chain sequence together with its context. This specimen comes from a study of T cell responses to AZD1222 COVID-19 vaccine. With 2 bases removed from V and 7 bases from J, the gap between germline ends came to 9 bases. This CDR3 comprises 13 residues. CDR1 and CDR2 (germline): SGHTA, FQGNSA. Assay used: immunoSEQ multiplex PCR; TCRdb lists only in-frame clones, some missing. The profile shows tens of thousands of clones, more than 90% of them singletons. The clonotype was recovered from an adult in good health. The material was peripheral blood, obtained on day 0 of AZD1222 vaccination. The V call is TRBV7-2, the J call TRBJ1-5; D remains unclear. CDR3 sequence (DNA): TGTGCCAGCAGCTTAAGCTCTGGGCAGCCCCAGCATTTT. It codes for CASSLSSGQPQHF. Variable domain in full (rest from reference TRBV7-2 and TRBJ1-5): GAGVSQSPSNKVTEKGKDVELRCDPISGHTALYWYRQSLGQGLEFLIYFQGNSAPDKSGLPSDRFSAERTGGSVSTLTIQRTQQEDSAVYLCASSLSSGQPQHFGDGTRLSIL.